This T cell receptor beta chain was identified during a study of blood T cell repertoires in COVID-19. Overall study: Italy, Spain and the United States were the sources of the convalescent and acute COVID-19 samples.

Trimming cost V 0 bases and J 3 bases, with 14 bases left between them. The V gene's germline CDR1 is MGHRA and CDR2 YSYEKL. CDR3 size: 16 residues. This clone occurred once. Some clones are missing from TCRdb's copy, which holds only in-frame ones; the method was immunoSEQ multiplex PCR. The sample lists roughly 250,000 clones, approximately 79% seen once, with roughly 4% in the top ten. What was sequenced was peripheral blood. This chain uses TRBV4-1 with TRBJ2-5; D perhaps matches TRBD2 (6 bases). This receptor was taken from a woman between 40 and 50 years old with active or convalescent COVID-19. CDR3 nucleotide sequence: TGCGCCAGCAGCCAAGAACGGGACGGAGGGAAAGAGACCCAGTACTTC. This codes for CASSQERDGGKETQYF.